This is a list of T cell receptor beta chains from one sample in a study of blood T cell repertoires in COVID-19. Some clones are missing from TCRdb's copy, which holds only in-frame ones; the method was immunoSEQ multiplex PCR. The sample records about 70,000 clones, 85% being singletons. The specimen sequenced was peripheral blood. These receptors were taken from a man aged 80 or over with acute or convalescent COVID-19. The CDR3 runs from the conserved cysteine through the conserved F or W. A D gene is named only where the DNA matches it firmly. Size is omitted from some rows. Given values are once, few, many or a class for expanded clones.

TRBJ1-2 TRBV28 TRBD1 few TGTGCCAGCATTGGGACAGGGAGAGCTGGCTACACCTTC CASIGTGRAGYTF
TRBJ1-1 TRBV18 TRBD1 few TGTGCCAGCTCCCCCGGGACAGGGAACACTGAAGCTTTCTTT CASSPGTGNTEAFF
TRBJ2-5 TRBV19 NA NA TGTGCCAGTAGTATGCCCAGGGGTCAGGGAGAGACCCAGTACTTC CASSMPRGQGETQYF
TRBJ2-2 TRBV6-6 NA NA TGTGCCATCCGGAGGGGTGAGGACACCGGGGAGCTGTTTTTT CAIRRGEDTGELFF
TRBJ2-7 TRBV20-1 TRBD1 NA TGCAGTGCGGGGACAGGGGACGAGCAGTACTTC CSAGTGDEQYF
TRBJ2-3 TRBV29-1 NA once TGCAGCGTTGTAGCGGCCACTCGGGGAGATACGCAGTATTTT CSVVAATRGDTQYF
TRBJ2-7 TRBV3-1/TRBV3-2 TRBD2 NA TGTGCCAGCAGCCAAGTGTGGGAGGGGACTAGCGGTTCCTACGAGCAGTACTTC CASSQVWEGTSGSYEQYF
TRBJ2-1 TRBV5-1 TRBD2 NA TGCGCCAGCAGCTTTGAGACTAGCGGATCCTACAATGAGCAGTTCTTC CASSFETSGSYNEQFF
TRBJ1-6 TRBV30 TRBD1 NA TGTGCCTGGAGTACGACAGGGGTCAACTCACCCCTCCACTTT CAWSTTGVNSPLHF
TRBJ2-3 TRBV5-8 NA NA TGTGCCAGCAGCTTGTTCAGGGCAGATACGCAGTATTTT CASSLFRADTQYF
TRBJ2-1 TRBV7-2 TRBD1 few TGTGCCAGCGTGCAGGACAGGGGACCTGAGCAGTTCTTC CASVQDRGPEQFF
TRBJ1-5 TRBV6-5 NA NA TGTGCCAGCAAACCAACTTCGATGGTTGCTCAGCCCCAGCATTTT CASKPTSMVAQPQHF
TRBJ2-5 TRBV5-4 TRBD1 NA TGTGCCAGCAGCTTGGGAGGACAGGGGAGGCAGGAGACCCAGTACTTC CASSLGGQGRQETQYF
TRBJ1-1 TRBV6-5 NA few TGTGCCAGCAGCCGCGGATATCGTAACGCTGAAGCTTTCTTT CASSRGYRNAEAFF
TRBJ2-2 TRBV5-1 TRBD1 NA TGCGCCAGCGCGACAGGGGGCTCGGCCGGGGAGCTGTTTTTT CASATGGSAGELFF
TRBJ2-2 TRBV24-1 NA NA TGTGCCACCAGTTACAGGGCGAACACCGGGGAGCTGTTTTTT CATSYRANTGELFF
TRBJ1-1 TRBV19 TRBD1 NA TGTGCCAGTTCCCCCTCAACCGGGACAGGGGGCGCGGGAACTGAAGCTTTCTTT CASSPSTGTGGAGTEAFF
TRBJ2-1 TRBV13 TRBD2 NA TGTGCCAGCAGCCCTAGCGGACCCTACAATGAGCAGTTCTTC CASSPSGPYNEQFF
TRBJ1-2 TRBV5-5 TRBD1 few TGTGCCAGCAGCACTTTGACAGGGAGCTATGGCTACACCTTC CASSTLTGSYGYTF
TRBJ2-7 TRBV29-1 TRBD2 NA TGCAGCGTTGAGAATAGCGGGAACTCCTACGAGCAGTACTTC CSVENSGNSYEQYF
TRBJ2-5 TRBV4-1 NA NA TGCGCCAGCAGCCAAGTCCCGGGGAGCCAAGAGACCCAGTACTTC CASSQVPGSQETQYF
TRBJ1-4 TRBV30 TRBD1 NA TGTGCCACTTCAACCGGGACAGGGTACGAAAAACTGTTTTTT CATSTGTGYEKLFF
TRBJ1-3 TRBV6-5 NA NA TGTGCCAGCAGTTACGGGTCAGGGGTATCTGGAAACACCATATATTTT CASSYGSGVSGNTIYF
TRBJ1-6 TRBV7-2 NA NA TGTGCCAGCAGCTTAGCGATGGCGGATAATTCACCCCTCCACTTT CASSLAMADNSPLHF
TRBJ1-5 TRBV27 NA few TGTGCCAGCAGTCGAACAGGTTATAGCAATCAGCCCCAGCATTTT CASSRTGYSNQPQHF
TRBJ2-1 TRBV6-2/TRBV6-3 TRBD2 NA TGTGCCAGCAGTTACAAACTAGCGGGGGCCAATGAGCAGTTCTTC CASSYKLAGANEQFF
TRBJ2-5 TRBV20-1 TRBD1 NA TGCAGTGCTAGTAGGGGGACAGTCAGGGAAACCCAGTACTTC CSASRGTVRETQYF
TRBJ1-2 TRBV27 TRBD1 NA TGTGCCAGCACAGCCCATAAACCGGGACAGGTTAACTATGGCTACACCTTC CASTAHKPGQVNYGYTF
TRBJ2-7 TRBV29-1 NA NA TGCAGCGGAGGATTCGGAACAGGCTACGAGCAGTACTTC CSGGFGTGYEQYF
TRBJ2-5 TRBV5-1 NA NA TGCGCCAGCAGCCCCTTCAGGGAGACCCAGTACTTC CASSPFRETQYF
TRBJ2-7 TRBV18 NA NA TGTGCCAGCTCACCTGGAAGCCCGGGCTACGAGCAGTACTTC CASSPGSPGYEQYF
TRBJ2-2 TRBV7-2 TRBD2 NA TGTGCCAGCAGCCCAGCGGGAGCGGGGCGGGGCGGGGAGCTGTTTTTT CASSPAGAGRGGELFF
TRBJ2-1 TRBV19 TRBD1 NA TGTGCCAGTAGGAGGAACGGACAGGATGAGCAGTTCTTC CASRRNGQDEQFF
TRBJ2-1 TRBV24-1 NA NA TGTGCCACCAGTGGCCCAAACTCATGGGGGGTCCACAATGAGCAGTTCTTC CATSGPNSWGVHNEQFF
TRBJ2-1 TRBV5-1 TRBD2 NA TGCGCCAGCAGCAAGGCTAGCGGGAGGGCCGATGGCTATGAGCAGTTCTTC CASSKASGRADGYEQFF
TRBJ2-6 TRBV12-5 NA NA TGTGCTAGTGGTTTGCCGGGGTTCGCCTCTGGGGCCAACGTCCTGACTTTC CASGLPGFASGANVLTF
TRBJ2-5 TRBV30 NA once TGTGCCTGGGGTCTAAGGGGGTCCCCAGGGAACCCAAACTACCAAGAGACCCAGTACTTC CAWGLRGSPGNPNYQETQYF
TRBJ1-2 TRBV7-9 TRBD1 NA TGTGCCAGCAGCAGAGACAGGGGCGCGTATGGCTACACCTTC CASSRDRGAYGYTF
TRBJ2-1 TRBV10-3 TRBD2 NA TGTGCCATCAGTGGAGGACTAGCGAGAGAACCCTACAATGAGCAGTTCTTC CAISGGLAREPYNEQFF
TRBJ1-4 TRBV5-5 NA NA TGTGCCAGCAGTCTAACAGGTGGATCTAATGAAAAACTGTTTTTT CASSLTGGSNEKLFF
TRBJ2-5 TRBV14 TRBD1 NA TGTGCCAGCAGAAAAACCGGGACAGGGGATCAAGAGACCCAGTACTTC CASRKTGTGDQETQYF
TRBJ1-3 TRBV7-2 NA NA TGTGCCAGCAGCTTAGTTCTCAGCTCTGGAAACACCATATATTTT CASSLVLSSGNTIYF
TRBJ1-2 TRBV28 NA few TGTGCCAGCGGGTGGGAGGGGACAAACTATGGCTACACCTTC CASGWEGTNYGYTF
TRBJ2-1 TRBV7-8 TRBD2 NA TGTGCCAGCAGCCGAGATTTAGCGGGAGTTTCCAATGAGCAGTTCTTC CASSRDLAGVSNEQFF
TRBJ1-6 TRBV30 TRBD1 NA TGTGCCTGGAGGCGACACGGGACAGTTGTGGATTCACCCCTCCACTTT CAWRRHGTVVDSPLHF
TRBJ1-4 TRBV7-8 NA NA TGTGCCAGCAGCTTAAGGGGTGGTCGGGAAAAACTGTTTTTT CASSLRGGREKLFF
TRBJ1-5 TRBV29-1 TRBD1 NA TGCAGCGTCAGGCTCGACAGGGCGGCAGGGCAGCCCCAGCATTTT CSVRLDRAAGQPQHF
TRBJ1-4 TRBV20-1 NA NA TGCAGTGCTCTGTATGAAAAACTGTTTTTT CSALYEKLFF
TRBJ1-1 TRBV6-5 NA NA TGTGCCAGCTCACCCCGGGTGGGGAACACTGAAGCTTTCTTT CASSPRVGNTEAFF
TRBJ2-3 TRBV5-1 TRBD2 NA TGCGCCAGCAGCTCGGGGGGGCACAGGGGACTAGCAGGCGATACGCAGTATTTT CASSSGGHRGLAGDTQYF